A single sample gave rise to the 5 T cell receptor beta chains below, sequenced in a study of cytomegalovirus exposure and HLA in healthy donors. A multiplex PCR was run with 60 Vbeta primers and 13 Jbeta primers. Sequencing was performed with immunoSEQ multiplex PCR; in TCRdb, only in-frame clones are kept and a portion is missing. The sample includes roughly 130,000 clones, 80% of them seen just once. The material sequenced was PBMCs. Source of these receptors: a male donor in good health and CMV-seronegative.

V and J are TRBV5-6 and TRBJ1-5; 9 nucleotides align to TRBD1. Trimming at V came to 3 bases and at J to 2 bases, leaving 9 bases not matched to a gene. The CDR3 consists of 17 residues. CDR1 is SGHDT and CDR2 is YYEEEE in the germline V gene. CDR3 sequence (DNA): TGTGCCAGCAGCTCCCTCCGGGACAGGGAGGGCAATCAGCCCCAGCATTTT. It yields the protein CASSSLRDREGNQPQHF.

This clone has only a few counts. V is TRBV5-1 and J is TRBJ2-2, with a possible D match to TRBD1 (6 bases). This CDR3 is built from 14 residues. V lost 2 bases and J lost 3, with 8 bases in between. Per the germline V gene, CDR1 is SGHRS and CDR2 is YFSETQ. CDR3 region: CASSFRQDTGELFF. CDR3 in DNA: TGCGCCAGCAGCTTCCGACAGGACACCGGGGAGCTGTTTTTT.

This clone has only a few counts. The chain has TRBV6-1 and TRBJ1-2; 9 positions agree with TRBD1. This CDR3 has 17 amino acids. V dropped 3 bases and J dropped 0; count of bases not matched to a gene: 8. The germline gives CDR1 MNHNS, CDR2 SASEGT. In DNA form, the CDR3 reads TGTGCCAGCAGTGATCTTACAGGGACAGGGTCTAACTATGGCTACACCTTC. It specifies CASSDLTGTGSNYGYTF.

In regard to this clone: One end of the junction is discordant with germline, which a read error may explain. V usage is TRBV7-9 and J usage is TRBJ2-6; 9 bases match TRBD1. CDR3 length: 19 residues. CDR1 is SEHNR and CDR2 is FQNEAQ in the germline V gene (reference sequence). As DNA, the CDR3 is TGTTCCAGCAGCCATAGGGGACAGGGAGGTATGGCTGGGGCCAACGTCCTGACTTTC. Translating it yields CSSSHRGQGGMAGANVLTF.

The genes are TRBV19 and TRBJ2-7; a weak D match, TRBD1 (5 bases). V lost 5 bases and J lost 3, with 14 bases in between. The CDR3 is made up of 14 amino acids. The germline gives CDR1 LNHDA, CDR2 SQIVND (reference sequence). CDR3 DNA sequence: TGTGCCAGTAGTCGGAAGGGGATCCGCTACGAGCAGTACTTC. It codes for CASSRKGIRYEQYF.